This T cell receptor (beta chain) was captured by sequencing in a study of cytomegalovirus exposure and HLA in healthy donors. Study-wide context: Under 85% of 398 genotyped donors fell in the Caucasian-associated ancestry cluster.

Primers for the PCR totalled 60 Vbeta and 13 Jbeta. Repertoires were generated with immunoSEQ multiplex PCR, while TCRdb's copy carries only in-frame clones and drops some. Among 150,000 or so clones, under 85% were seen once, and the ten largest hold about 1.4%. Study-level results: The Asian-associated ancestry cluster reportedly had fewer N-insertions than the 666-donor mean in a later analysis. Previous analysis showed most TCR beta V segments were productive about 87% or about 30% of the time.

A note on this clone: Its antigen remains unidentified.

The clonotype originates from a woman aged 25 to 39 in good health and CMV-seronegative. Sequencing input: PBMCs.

CDR3 region: CASRRDPSDGYTF. The DNA of the CDR3 is TGTGCCAGCCGACGGGATCCATCAGATGGCTACACCTTC. J is TRBJ1-2 and V is TRBV7-6, with D unresolved. Trimming took off 8 bases at V and 6 bases at J, with 16 bases between the two ends. This CDR3 is 13 amino acids long. Germline V lookup: CDR1 SGHVS, CDR2 FNYEAQ.